This T cell receptor beta chain was recorded in a study of identifying expanded T cells in peripheral blood. During the collection period, no donor immune events like infections were recorded. The repertoire was sequenced with immunoSEQ multiplex PCR; TCRdb's copy has only in-frame clones and lacks some. The sample comprises about 78,000 clones, approximately 84% of which are singletons, and around 18% rests with the top ten. Study conclusions and caveats: Differentially abundant clones: around 1.2 between replicates, approximately 15 at around 14 days, approximately 18 at four.

Turning to this clone: Its antigen is unknown.

CDR1 and CDR2 from the germline V gene are SGHTA and FQGNSA. CDR3 length equals 14 residues. The J segment lost 7 bases and the V segment lost 3 bases, leaving 8 bases of the junction unmatched. The sequenced sample was blood. This TCR derives from a person aged 18-70 years in good health. The rearrangement uses TRBV7-2 and TRBJ2-7, with 8 bases aligning to TRBD1. CDR3 coding DNA: TGTGCCAGCAGCTTTCGGACAGGGCAGGAAGAGCAGTACTTC. This codes for CASSFRTGQEEQYF.